The sample holds a few counts of the clone carrying this T cell receptor beta chain. Its antigen is still unknown. Donors in the study were healthy people who gave bone marrow. 60 Vbeta and 13 Jbeta primers were used in PCR. Profiling relied on immunoSEQ multiplex PCR, and the TCRdb table lists in-frame clones only, not all of them. The table includes about 200,000 clones, 78% detected once. The data were taken from a study of cytomegalovirus exposure and HLA in healthy donors. Study-wide findings and caveats: Upon later analysis, HLA-associated TCR beta chains proved more clonally expanded than other, equally common chains. Researchers reported in a later analysis that common viral pathogens appeared linked to several top clusters. For cytomegalovirus status, the classifier reportedly gave diagnoses with high specificity and sensitivity.

V was clipped by 2 bases and J by 0 bases, with 10 bases between them. Per germline, CDR1 SGHTA and CDR2 FQGTGA. The CDR3 loop spans 15 amino acids. The sequenced sample was PBMCs. V and J are TRBV7-3 and TRBJ1-1, with no clear D. This receptor was identified in a male donor in good health and CMV-seronegative. For the CDR3, the DNA is TGTGCCAGCAGCTTATATAGAGGCATGAACACTGAAGCTTTCTTT. Its protein is CASSLYRGMNTEAFF.